This TCR beta chain was captured by sequencing in a study of chemoradiotherapy in HPV16-positive cancers. The data were produced by immunoSEQ multiplex PCR, yet TCRdb's version contains in-frame clones alone and is incomplete. This table has approximately 52,000 clones, about nine tenths appearing once. V lost 5 bases, J lost 0 bases, and 20 bases lay in between. Germline V lookup: CDR1 LNHDA, CDR2 SQIVND (reference sequence). This CDR3 region has 18 residues. This sequence originates from a human donor with HPV-associated anogenital cancer. The chain employs TRBV19 and TRBJ1-5; the D gene is possibly TRBD1 (6 bases). The specimen comprised blood, sampled from a patient who underwent chemoradiotherapy. The CDR3 spells CASSPYVGGAYSNQPQHF. CDR3 sequence (DNA): TGTGCCAGTAGTCCGTACGTGGGGGGCGCGTATAGCAATCAGCCCCAGCATTTT. The full variable domain, rest sourced from reference TRBV19 and TRBJ1-5, is DGGITQSPKYLFRKEGQNVTLSCEQNLNHDAMYWYRQDPGQGLRLIYYSQIVNDFQKGDIAEGYSVSREKKESFPLTVTSAQKNPTAFYLCASSPYVGGAYSNQPQHFGDGTRLSIL.